These T cell receptor beta chains were read from a single sample in a study of Graves' ophthalmopathy and Graves' hyperthyroidism. TCRdb reprocessed the multiplex PCR reads via MiXCR and lists one record per CDR3 protein. The sample gives approximately 160,000 distinct CDR3 sequences, roughly 37% of which show up once; around 5.8% is in the top ten. The sample consisted of peripheral blood. The receptors here all came from a woman aged 40 to 50 with Graves' ophthalmopathy. CDR3s include the opening cysteine and the closing phenylalanine or tryptophan. The D gene is left open where the match is weak. Size tells how often a clone was seen (once, few, many) or the class of an expanded clone, and some rows leave it out.

cdr3_aa: CATSRDTVGSPLHF
cdr3_nt: TGTGCCACCAGCAGAGATACAGTGGGTTCACCCCTCCACTTT
clone_size: .
j_call: TRBJ1-6
v_call: TRBV15
d_call: .
cdr3_length: 14

cdr3_aa: CASDSSRGSSNQPQHF
cdr3_nt: TGTGCCAGCGATTCTTCGAGGGGCTCTAGCAATCAGCCCCAGCATTTT
clone_size: .
j_call: TRBJ1-5
v_call: TRBV6-2/TRBV6-3
d_call: .
cdr3_length: 16

cdr3_aa: CASSGANTGELFF
cdr3_nt: TGTGCCAGCAGCGGTGCGAACACCGGGGAGCTGTTTTTT
clone_size: .
j_call: TRBJ2-2
v_call: TRBV7-3
d_call: .
cdr3_length: 13

cdr3_aa: CASSYSLTSYQETQYF
cdr3_nt: TGTGCCAGCAGTTACTCCCTGACTAGCTACCAAGAGACCCAGTACTTC
clone_size: many
j_call: TRBJ2-5
v_call: TRBV6-2/TRBV6-3
d_call: TRBD2
cdr3_length: 16

cdr3_aa: CASSQQEQETQYF
cdr3_nt: TGTGCCAGCAGTCAACAGGAACAAGAGACCCAGTACTTC
clone_size: many
j_call: TRBJ2-5
v_call: TRBV6-2/TRBV6-3
d_call: .
cdr3_length: 13

cdr3_aa: CASSSLDLGTAANYGYTF
cdr3_nt: TGTGCCAGCAGTTCCCTCGACCTCGGGACAGCTGCCAACTATGGCTACACCTTC
clone_size: .
j_call: TRBJ1-2
v_call: TRBV2
d_call: TRBD1
cdr3_length: 18

cdr3_aa: CASSDGAENQPQHF
cdr3_nt: TGTGCCAGCAGTGACGGGGCAGAAAATCAGCCCCAGCATTTT
clone_size: few
j_call: TRBJ1-5
v_call: TRBV6-1
d_call: .
cdr3_length: 14

cdr3_aa: CASSPGNKGTQYF
cdr3_nt: TGTGCCAGCAGTCCCGGGAACAAGGGGACCCAGTACTTC
clone_size: .
j_call: TRBJ2-5
v_call: TRBV25-1
d_call: .
cdr3_length: 13

cdr3_aa: CASSQRDRPYEQYF
cdr3_nt: TGTGCCAGCAGTCAACGGGACAGACCCTACGAGCAGTACTTC
clone_size: .
j_call: TRBJ2-7
v_call: TRBV12-3/TRBV12-4
d_call: TRBD1
cdr3_length: 14

cdr3_aa: CASSQGRPLSEEQYF
cdr3_nt: TGTGCCAGCAGTCAGGGACGGCCTCTATCAGAAGAGCAGTACTTC
clone_size: .
j_call: TRBJ2-7
v_call: TRBV12-3/TRBV12-4
d_call: .
cdr3_length: 15

cdr3_aa: CASSYSIAGGYGYTF
cdr3_nt: TGTGCCAGCAGTTACTCCATCGCGGGGGGCTATGGCTACACCTTC
clone_size: many
j_call: TRBJ1-2
v_call: TRBV6-5
d_call: .
cdr3_length: 15

cdr3_aa: CASSRFQETQYF
cdr3_nt: TGCGCCAGCAGCCGCTTCCAAGAGACCCAGTACTTC
clone_size: .
j_call: TRBJ2-5
v_call: TRBV4-3
d_call: .
cdr3_length: 12

cdr3_aa: CASGAGGNQPQHF
cdr3_nt: TGTGCCAGCGGGGCAGGGGGCAATCAGCCCCAGCATTTT
clone_size: many
j_call: TRBJ1-5
v_call: TRBV12-3/TRBV12-4
d_call: .
cdr3_length: 13

cdr3_aa: CASSGAYEQYF
cdr3_nt: TGTGCCAGCAGTGGAGCCTACGAGCAGTACTTC
clone_size: many
j_call: TRBJ2-7
v_call: TRBV27
d_call: .
cdr3_length: 11

cdr3_aa: CASSYGLAGTYEQYF
cdr3_nt: TGTGCCAGCAGTTACGGACTAGCGGGTACCTACGAGCAGTACTTC
clone_size: few
j_call: TRBJ2-7
v_call: TRBV6-2/TRBV6-3
d_call: TRBD2
cdr3_length: 15

cdr3_aa: CAIATGGGDQPQHF
cdr3_nt: TGTGCCATCGCGACAGGGGGCGGCGATCAGCCCCAGCATTTT
clone_size: .
j_call: TRBJ1-5
v_call: TRBV15
d_call: TRBD1
cdr3_length: 14

cdr3_aa: CASSYSRRGPYEQYF
cdr3_nt: TGTGCCAGCAGTTACTCACGGAGGGGTCCCTACGAGCAGTACTTC
clone_size: .
j_call: TRBJ2-7
v_call: TRBV6-5
d_call: .
cdr3_length: 15

cdr3_aa: CASSPGTGVHGYTF
cdr3_nt: TGTGCCAGCAGCCCCGGGACAGGGGTTCACGGCTACACCTTC
clone_size: many
j_call: TRBJ1-2
v_call: TRBV28
d_call: TRBD1
cdr3_length: 14

cdr3_aa: CASSLTQGVRDEQYF
cdr3_nt: TGCGCCAGCAGCTTGACTCAGGGGGTACGTGACGAGCAGTACTTC
clone_size: .
j_call: TRBJ2-7
v_call: TRBV5-1
d_call: TRBD1
cdr3_length: 15

cdr3_aa: CASSHYRTRRGAKNIQYF
cdr3_nt: TGTGCCAGCAGCCACTACAGGACAAGGCGAGGGGCCAAAAACATTCAGTACTTC
clone_size: many
j_call: TRBJ2-4
v_call: TRBV7-3
d_call: .
cdr3_length: 18

cdr3_aa: CASTQRGVGDSPLHF
cdr3_nt: TGTGCCAGCACTCAGAGGGGTGTGGGAGATTCACCCCTCCACTTT
clone_size: many
j_call: TRBJ1-6
v_call: TRBV6-5
d_call: .
cdr3_length: 15

cdr3_aa: CASSEGMVGQETQYF
cdr3_nt: TGTGCCAGCAGTGAGGGGATGGTGGGCCAAGAGACCCAGTACTTC
clone_size: .
j_call: TRBJ2-5
v_call: TRBV6-1
d_call: .
cdr3_length: 15

cdr3_aa: CASRGDGGGQETQYF
cdr3_nt: TGTGCCAGCAGGGGGGACGGGGGAGGGCAAGAGACCCAGTACTTC
clone_size: .
j_call: TRBJ2-5
v_call: TRBV12-3/TRBV12-4
d_call: TRBD2
cdr3_length: 15

cdr3_aa: CASSKGTPGRETQYF
cdr3_nt: TGTGCCAGCAGCAAGGGGACCCCGGGACGAGAGACCCAGTACTTC
clone_size: .
j_call: TRBJ2-5
v_call: TRBV11-2
d_call: .
cdr3_length: 15

cdr3_aa: CSAAQGPGETQYF
cdr3_nt: TGCAGTGCTGCGCAGGGGCCCGGTGAGACCCAGTACTTC
clone_size: many
j_call: TRBJ2-5
v_call: TRBV20-1
d_call: .
cdr3_length: 13

cdr3_aa: CASSLIVDRAGNTIYF
cdr3_nt: TGTGCCAGCAGTTTGATAGTAGACAGGGCTGGAAACACCATATATTTT
clone_size: many
j_call: TRBJ1-3
v_call: TRBV28
d_call: TRBD1
cdr3_length: 16

cdr3_aa: CASSLTSGGADTQYF
cdr3_nt: TGTGCCAGCAGTTTAACAAGCGGGGGTGCAGATACGCAGTATTTT
clone_size: many
j_call: TRBJ2-3
v_call: TRBV12-3/TRBV12-4
d_call: TRBD2
cdr3_length: 15

cdr3_aa: CASSFQAGDEETQYF
cdr3_nt: TGTGCCAGCAGCTTCCAAGCGGGAGATGAAGAGACCCAGTACTTC
clone_size: .
j_call: TRBJ2-5
v_call: TRBV7-8
d_call: TRBD2
cdr3_length: 15

cdr3_aa: CASSYDSLPYEQYF
cdr3_nt: TGTGCCAGCAGTTACGACAGCTTACCCTACGAGCAGTACTTC
clone_size: .
j_call: TRBJ2-7
v_call: TRBV6-5
d_call: .
cdr3_length: 14

cdr3_aa: CASSLPNTGELFF
cdr3_nt: TGTGCCAGCAGTTTACCGAACACCGGGGAGCTGTTTTTT
clone_size: many
j_call: TRBJ2-2
v_call: TRBV12-3/TRBV12-4
d_call: .
cdr3_length: 13

cdr3_aa: CASSLGPLLGAGITGYTF
cdr3_nt: TGTGCCAGCAGCCTGGGTCCGCTTTTGGGGGCGGGGATCACCGGCTACACCTTC
clone_size: many
j_call: TRBJ1-2
v_call: TRBV12-3/TRBV12-4
d_call: .
cdr3_length: 18

cdr3_aa: CSAPRTSGGPRVGTDTQYF
cdr3_nt: TGCAGTGCCCCGAGGACTAGCGGGGGACCCCGGGTGGGCACAGATACGCAGTATTTT
clone_size: many
j_call: TRBJ2-3
v_call: TRBV20-1
d_call: TRBD2
cdr3_length: 19

cdr3_aa: CSVDLGRFGYTEAFF
cdr3_nt: TGCAGCGTTGACCTGGGTAGGTTTGGATACACTGAAGCTTTCTTT
clone_size: many
j_call: TRBJ1-1
v_call: TRBV29-1
d_call: .
cdr3_length: 15

cdr3_aa: CAVMGVNNQPQHF
cdr3_nt: TGTGCCGTTATGGGGGTGAACAATCAGCCCCAGCATTTT
clone_size: .
j_call: TRBJ1-5
v_call: TRBV6-2/TRBV6-3
d_call: .
cdr3_length: 13

cdr3_aa: CASSLWGRNTEAFF
cdr3_nt: TGTGCCAGCAGTTTATGGGGACGGAACACTGAAGCTTTCTTT
clone_size: many
j_call: TRBJ1-1
v_call: TRBV28
d_call: .
cdr3_length: 14

cdr3_aa: CASGMNTEAFF
cdr3_nt: TGTGCTAGTGGAATGAACACTGAAGCTTTCTTT
clone_size: many
j_call: TRBJ1-1
v_call: TRBV12-5
d_call: .
cdr3_length: 11

cdr3_aa: CASSEGPGTPSHEQYF
cdr3_nt: TGTGCCAGCAGTGAAGGCCCCGGGACGCCGTCTCACGAGCAGTACTTC
clone_size: once
j_call: TRBJ2-7
v_call: TRBV6-1
d_call: .
cdr3_length: 16

cdr3_aa: CASSEYPEDEQYF
cdr3_nt: TGTGCCAGCAGTGAATATCCCGAGGACGAGCAGTACTTC
clone_size: many
j_call: TRBJ2-7
v_call: TRBV25-1
d_call: .
cdr3_length: 13

cdr3_aa: CSVGRTGAATQYF
cdr3_nt: TGCAGCGTTGGGCGGACAGGGGCTGCGACGCAGTATTTT
clone_size: many
j_call: TRBJ2-3
v_call: TRBV29-1
d_call: TRBD1
cdr3_length: 13

cdr3_aa: CASSYSEGNQPQHF
cdr3_nt: TGTGCCAGCAGTTACAGTGAAGGCAATCAGCCCCAGCATTTT
clone_size: .
j_call: TRBJ1-5
v_call: TRBV6-5
d_call: .
cdr3_length: 14

cdr3_aa: CASSYNGARGTEAFF
cdr3_nt: TGTGCCAGCAGTTACAACGGGGCTAGAGGCACTGAAGCTTTCTTT
clone_size: .
j_call: TRBJ1-1
v_call: TRBV6-5
d_call: .
cdr3_length: 15

cdr3_aa: CASSASLDRGVLTF
cdr3_nt: TGTGCCAGCAGTGCCTCCCTGGACAGGGGAGTCCTGACTTTC
clone_size: many
j_call: TRBJ2-6
v_call: TRBV6-2/TRBV6-3
d_call: TRBD1
cdr3_length: 14

cdr3_aa: CASSLWGNQETQYF
cdr3_nt: TGTGCCAGCAGTTTGTGGGGGAACCAAGAGACCCAGTACTTC
clone_size: many
j_call: TRBJ2-5
v_call: TRBV12-3/TRBV12-4
d_call: .
cdr3_length: 14

cdr3_aa: CSASNQAGPYEQYF
cdr3_nt: TGCAGTGCTAGTAATCAAGCGGGTCCCTACGAGCAGTACTTC
clone_size: many
j_call: TRBJ2-7
v_call: TRBV20-1
d_call: .
cdr3_length: 14

cdr3_aa: CASSPTGGGRETQYF
cdr3_nt: TGTGCCAGTTCACCTACAGGGGGAGGTCGAGAGACCCAGTACTTC
clone_size: many
j_call: TRBJ2-5
v_call: TRBV19
d_call: TRBD1
cdr3_length: 15

cdr3_aa: CASSIRGLLAGGGRNTGELFF
cdr3_nt: TGTGCCAGTAGTATCCGGGGTTTACTAGCGGGAGGAGGCCGGAACACCGGGGAGCTGTTTTTT
clone_size: many
j_call: TRBJ2-2
v_call: TRBV19
d_call: TRBD2
cdr3_length: 21

cdr3_aa: CASSEAGGKGIQYF
cdr3_nt: TGTGCCAGCAGTGAAGCGGGGGGTAAGGGCATTCAGTACTTC
clone_size: .
j_call: TRBJ2-4
v_call: TRBV6-1
d_call: .
cdr3_length: 14

cdr3_aa: CASSPRQGSGNTEAFF
cdr3_nt: TGTGCCAGCAGTCCAAGACAGGGGTCGGGGAACACTGAAGCTTTCTTT
clone_size: many
j_call: TRBJ1-1
v_call: TRBV27
d_call: TRBD1
cdr3_length: 16

cdr3_aa: CASRFTGGEQYF
cdr3_nt: TGTGCCAGCAGATTTACAGGGGGCGAGCAGTACTTC
clone_size: many
j_call: TRBJ2-7
v_call: TRBV12-3/TRBV12-4
d_call: TRBD1
cdr3_length: 12

cdr3_aa: CASSPSGQGSNYGYTF
cdr3_nt: TGTGCCAGCAGCCCTTCCGGACAGGGGAGTAACTATGGCTACACCTTC
clone_size: .
j_call: TRBJ1-2
v_call: TRBV2
d_call: TRBD1
cdr3_length: 16

cdr3_aa: CASSSPGQAMGYTF
cdr3_nt: TGTGCCAGCAGTTCTCCGGGACAGGCAATGGGCTACACCTTC
clone_size: .
j_call: TRBJ1-2
v_call: TRBV6-2/TRBV6-3
d_call: TRBD1
cdr3_length: 14